The 21 T cell receptor beta chains below were found in one sample sequenced in a study of cytomegalovirus exposure and HLA in healthy donors. PCR amplification relied on 60 Vbeta primers (plus 13 Jbeta primers). Repertoires were generated with immunoSEQ multiplex PCR, while TCRdb's copy carries only in-frame clones and drops some. The sample contains 110,000 to 150,000 clones, more than 7.5% of which appear only once. The sequencing sample was made of PBMCs. Receptors were obtained from a man between 45 and 60 years old in good health and CMV-seronegative.

The chain combines TRBV6-5 with TRBJ2-3; 8 bases are a match to TRBD1. Per germline, CDR1 MNHEY and CDR2 SVGAGI. The CDR3 is 12 residues long. V shed 8 bases and J 14 bases; nucleotides not matched to a gene: 12. The CDR3 nucleotides read TGTGCCAGCCGCGATAGGGACAGGAGCCCGTATTTT. Protein sequence: CASRDRDRSPYF.

V gene TRBV25-1 combines with J gene TRBJ2-5; TRBD2 might be the D (6 bases). The end of the DNA is better explained by TRBJ2-7, so the J call may be wrong. The length of the CDR3 is 16 residues. From germline, CDR1 is MGHDK and CDR2 SYGVNS. The DNA for the CDR3 is TGTGCCAGCAGTCCGGCCGGGACGGGGGTCTCCTACGAGCAGTACTTC. Protein: CASSPAGTGVSYEQYF.

This clone was seen only once. V is TRBV4-1 and J is TRBJ1-1; D gene ambiguous. The CDR3 covers 13 residues. V was trimmed by 0 bases and J by 10 bases, leaving 12 bases between them. Germline V lookup: CDR1 MGHRA, CDR2 YSYEKL. The DNA for the CDR3 is TGCGCCAGCAGCCAAGAAATAGCGAGGCGAGCTTTCTTT. This translates into CASSQEIARRAFF.

This clone came up a few times. The rearrangement uses TRBV6-1 and TRBJ1-4; 9 bases fit TRBD1. Germline CDR1 reads MNHNS; CDR2 reads SASEGT. Losses at the gene ends were 6 bases for V and 3 bases for J; bases not matched to a gene: 2. CDR3 length: 14 residues. CDR3 residues: CASRDRGPNEKLFF. The CDR3 region has the DNA TGTGCCAGCAGGGACAGGGGCCCTAATGAAAAACTGTTTTTT.

V gene TRBV18 combines with J gene TRBJ2-5; 7 bases map to TRBD1. The V and J ends lost 3 bases and 4 bases, in that order; junction bases with no gene match: 2. CDR3 length: 13 residues. CDR1 is KGHSH, CDR2 LQKENI, per germline. CDR3 in DNA: TGTGCCAGCTCACCGGGGACAGCAGAGACCCAGTACTTC. As protein: CASSPGTAETQYF.

This clone has just a few counts. The rearrangement joins TRBV12-5 to TRBJ1-1; D might be TRBD1 (6 bases). The CDR3 has 14 amino acids. Germline-derived CDR1 and CDR2 are LGHNT and FRNRAP. The ends were cut back, 5 bases at V and 1 base at J, with 11 bases in the middle. The CDR3 region has the DNA TGTGCTAGTGGTACCTCACAGGGGAACACTGAAGCTTTCTTT. Translation gives CASGTSQGNTEAFF.

A word on this clone: This sample also contains other DNA sequences that code for the same CDR3. CDR3 loop: CARGGTGSSYEQYF. Here the CDR3 DNA reads TGTGCCAGGGGAGGGACCGGAAGCTCCTACGAGCAGTACTTC. The chain links TRBV2 to TRBJ2-7; 7 nucleotides line up with TRBD2. In germline, CDR1 is SNHLY, CDR2 FYNNEI. V shed 9 bases, J shed 0 bases, and the junction held 8 bases outside the gene matches. The CDR3 has 14 residues.

This chain connects TRBV7-2 to TRBJ1-2, with a possible D match to TRBD1 (6 bases). Germline CDR1 is SGHTA and CDR2 is FQGNSA. The germline V and J ends were trimmed by 5 bases and 4 bases, with 11 bases remaining between them. The CDR3 runs to 13 residues. Here the CDR3 DNA reads TGTGCCAGCAGCCTTGGGGGGGCCTATGGCTACACCTTC. It encodes CASSLGGAYGYTF.

This clone was seen only a few times. The chain recombines TRBV7-2 with TRBJ1-1; a possible D gene is TRBD1 (5 bases). Germline assignment: CDR1 SGHTA and CDR2 FQGNSA. The V and J ends lost 2 bases and 4 bases respectively, with 11 bases between them. CDR3 length: 14 residues. The DNA for the CDR3 is TGTGCCAGCAGCTTATGGGGCTTGAGCACTGAAGCTTTCTTT. Its translation is CASSLWGLSTEAFF.

This clone was detected only once. The chain has TRBV5-1 and TRBJ2-1, with D perhaps TRBD1 (5 bases). This CDR3 has 15 residues. CDR1 SGHRS and CDR2 YFSETQ come from the germline V gene. V was cut by 4 bases and J by 6 bases, with 17 bases left in between. CDR3 sequence (DNA): TGCGCCAGCAGCCCCTACGGCGACAGAGCCAATGAGCAGTTCTTC. Translated, it gives CASSPYGDRANEQFF.

This clone showed up just a few times. The chain recombines TRBV7-9 with TRBJ1-4; a possible D gene is TRBD1 (6 bases). The CDR3 length is 14 residues. Germline assignment: CDR1 SEHNR and CDR2 FQNEAQ (reference sequence). V lost 2 bases and J lost 7, with 11 bases in between. The CDR3 coding sequence is TGTGCCAGCAGCTTATTTGGGGGCGGTGAAAAACTGTTTTTT. Protein sequence: CASSLFGGGEKLFF.

This chain links TRBV2 with TRBJ2-5; TRBD2 matches 7 bases. Germline assignment: CDR1 SNHLY and CDR2 FYNNEI. Unmatched junction bases numbered 10, after V lost 4 bases and J lost 5 bases. This CDR3 region has 15 residues. CDR3: CASSARAGRVETQYF. In DNA, the CDR3 is TGTGCCAGCAGTGCCCGAGCGGGAAGGGTGGAGACCCAGTACTTC.

This clone came up a few times. This rearrangement joins TRBV5-1 to TRBJ2-3, with D tentatively TRBD2 (6 bases). V was shortened by 2 bases and J by 2 bases, with 15 bases between the two germline ends. The CDR3 runs to 16 residues. Germline-derived CDR1 and CDR2 are SGHRS and YFSETQ. In DNA form, the CDR3 reads TGCGCCAGCAGCTTTTTGCCGGGAGACGTCACAGATACGCAGTATTTT. Translated: CASSFLPGDVTDTQYF.

This clone was seen a handful of times. This chain uses TRBV9 with TRBJ1-1; D perhaps matches TRBD1 (6 bases). V was trimmed by 0 bases and J by 5 bases, leaving 11 bases between them. The V gene's germline CDR1 is SGDLS and CDR2 YYNGEE. There are 14 residues in the CDR3. CDR3 in DNA: TGTGCCAGCAGCGTAGAGGGACATACGACTGAAGCTTTCTTT. Protein product: CASSVEGHTTEAFF.

This clone has only a few counts. At the DNA level, this CDR3 is encoded by other sequences in the same sample as well. The chain recombines TRBV10-1 with TRBJ1-1, with 7 nucleotides matching TRBD1. V gave up 2 bases and J gave up 2 bases; unmatched junction bases: 2. CDR3 length: 14 residues. CDR1 is WNHNN and CDR2 is SYGVQD in the germline V gene (reference sequence). For the CDR3, the DNA is TGCGCCAGCAGTGAGGACAGGGTTAACACTGAAGCTTTCTTT. Residues: CASSEDRVNTEAFF.

The chain has TRBV28 and TRBJ2-1; TRBD2 aligns across 14 bases. Germline assignment: CDR1 MDHEN and CDR2 SYDVKM. The CDR3 sequence is 16 residues long. Germline trimming cut 2 bases from V and 7 bases from J; bases unmatched to any gene: 4. The CDR3 region has the DNA TGTGCCAGCAGTTTAATAGGGACTAGCGGGGGTAATGAGCAGTTCTTC. Its translation: CASSLIGTSGGNEQFF.

This clone came up a few times. V usage is TRBV10-2 and J usage is TRBJ2-5; 11 bases line up with TRBD2. Germline trimming cut 5 bases from V and 4 bases from J; bases unmatched to any gene: 6. The germline V gene has CDR1 WSHSY and CDR2 SAAADI. The length of the CDR3 is 15 residues. The CDR3 loop reads CASSRSGRGGETQYF. In DNA, the CDR3 is TGCGCCAGCAGTCGTAGCGGGAGGGGCGGAGAGACCCAGTACTTC.

This clone was picked up a small number of times. The chain has TRBV5-1 and TRBJ2-2; TRBD1 might be the D (6 bases). Trimming removed 4 bases at V and 1 base at J, with 11 bases between. There are 15 residues in the CDR3. CDR1 and CDR2 (germline): SGHRS, YFSETQ. The CDR3 protein is CASSADRKNTGELFF. For the CDR3, the DNA is TGCGCCAGCAGCGCGGACAGAAAGAACACCGGGGAGCTGTTTTTT.

CDR3 sequence: CASSLTGLNTEAFF. CDR3 nucleotide sequence: TGCGCCAGCAGCTTGACAGGGCTTAACACTGAAGCTTTCTTT. The chain carries TRBV5-1 and TRBJ1-1; D might be TRBD1 (6 bases). The CDR3 covers 14 residues. V was pared by 1 base and J by 2 bases, with 9 bases between. CDR1 is SGHRS, CDR2 YFSETQ, per germline.

In its sample, this clone was seen a few times. This chain joins TRBV5-1 and TRBJ2-1; 9 nucleotides match TRBD1. The CDR3 is 13 residues long. Germline-derived CDR1 and CDR2 are SGHRS and YFSETQ. The trim removed 2 bases at V and 8 bases at J, leaving 2 bases unmatched. The CDR3 spells CASSFTGGDEQFF. Here the CDR3 DNA reads TGCGCCAGCAGCTTCACAGGGGGCGATGAGCAGTTCTTC. Drawing the rest from reference TRBV5-1 and TRBJ2-1, the complete variable domain is KAGVTQTPRYLIKTRGQQVTLSCSPISGHRSVSWYQQTPGQGLQFLFEYFSETQRNKGNFPGRFSGRQFSNSRSEMNVSTLELGDSALYLCASSFTGGDEQFFGPGTRLTVL.

The chain recombines TRBV30 with TRBJ1-6, with TRBD1 as a possible D gene (6 bases). The CDR3 totals 14 residues. Germline V gene sequence: CDR1 GTSNPN, CDR2 SVGIG (reference sequence). The V end was cut by 1 base, the J end by 5 bases, with 9 bases between. The CDR3 region has the DNA TGTGCCTGGAGTGGGGGGGGCAATAATTCACCCCTCCACTTT. Residues: CAWSGGGNNSPLHF.